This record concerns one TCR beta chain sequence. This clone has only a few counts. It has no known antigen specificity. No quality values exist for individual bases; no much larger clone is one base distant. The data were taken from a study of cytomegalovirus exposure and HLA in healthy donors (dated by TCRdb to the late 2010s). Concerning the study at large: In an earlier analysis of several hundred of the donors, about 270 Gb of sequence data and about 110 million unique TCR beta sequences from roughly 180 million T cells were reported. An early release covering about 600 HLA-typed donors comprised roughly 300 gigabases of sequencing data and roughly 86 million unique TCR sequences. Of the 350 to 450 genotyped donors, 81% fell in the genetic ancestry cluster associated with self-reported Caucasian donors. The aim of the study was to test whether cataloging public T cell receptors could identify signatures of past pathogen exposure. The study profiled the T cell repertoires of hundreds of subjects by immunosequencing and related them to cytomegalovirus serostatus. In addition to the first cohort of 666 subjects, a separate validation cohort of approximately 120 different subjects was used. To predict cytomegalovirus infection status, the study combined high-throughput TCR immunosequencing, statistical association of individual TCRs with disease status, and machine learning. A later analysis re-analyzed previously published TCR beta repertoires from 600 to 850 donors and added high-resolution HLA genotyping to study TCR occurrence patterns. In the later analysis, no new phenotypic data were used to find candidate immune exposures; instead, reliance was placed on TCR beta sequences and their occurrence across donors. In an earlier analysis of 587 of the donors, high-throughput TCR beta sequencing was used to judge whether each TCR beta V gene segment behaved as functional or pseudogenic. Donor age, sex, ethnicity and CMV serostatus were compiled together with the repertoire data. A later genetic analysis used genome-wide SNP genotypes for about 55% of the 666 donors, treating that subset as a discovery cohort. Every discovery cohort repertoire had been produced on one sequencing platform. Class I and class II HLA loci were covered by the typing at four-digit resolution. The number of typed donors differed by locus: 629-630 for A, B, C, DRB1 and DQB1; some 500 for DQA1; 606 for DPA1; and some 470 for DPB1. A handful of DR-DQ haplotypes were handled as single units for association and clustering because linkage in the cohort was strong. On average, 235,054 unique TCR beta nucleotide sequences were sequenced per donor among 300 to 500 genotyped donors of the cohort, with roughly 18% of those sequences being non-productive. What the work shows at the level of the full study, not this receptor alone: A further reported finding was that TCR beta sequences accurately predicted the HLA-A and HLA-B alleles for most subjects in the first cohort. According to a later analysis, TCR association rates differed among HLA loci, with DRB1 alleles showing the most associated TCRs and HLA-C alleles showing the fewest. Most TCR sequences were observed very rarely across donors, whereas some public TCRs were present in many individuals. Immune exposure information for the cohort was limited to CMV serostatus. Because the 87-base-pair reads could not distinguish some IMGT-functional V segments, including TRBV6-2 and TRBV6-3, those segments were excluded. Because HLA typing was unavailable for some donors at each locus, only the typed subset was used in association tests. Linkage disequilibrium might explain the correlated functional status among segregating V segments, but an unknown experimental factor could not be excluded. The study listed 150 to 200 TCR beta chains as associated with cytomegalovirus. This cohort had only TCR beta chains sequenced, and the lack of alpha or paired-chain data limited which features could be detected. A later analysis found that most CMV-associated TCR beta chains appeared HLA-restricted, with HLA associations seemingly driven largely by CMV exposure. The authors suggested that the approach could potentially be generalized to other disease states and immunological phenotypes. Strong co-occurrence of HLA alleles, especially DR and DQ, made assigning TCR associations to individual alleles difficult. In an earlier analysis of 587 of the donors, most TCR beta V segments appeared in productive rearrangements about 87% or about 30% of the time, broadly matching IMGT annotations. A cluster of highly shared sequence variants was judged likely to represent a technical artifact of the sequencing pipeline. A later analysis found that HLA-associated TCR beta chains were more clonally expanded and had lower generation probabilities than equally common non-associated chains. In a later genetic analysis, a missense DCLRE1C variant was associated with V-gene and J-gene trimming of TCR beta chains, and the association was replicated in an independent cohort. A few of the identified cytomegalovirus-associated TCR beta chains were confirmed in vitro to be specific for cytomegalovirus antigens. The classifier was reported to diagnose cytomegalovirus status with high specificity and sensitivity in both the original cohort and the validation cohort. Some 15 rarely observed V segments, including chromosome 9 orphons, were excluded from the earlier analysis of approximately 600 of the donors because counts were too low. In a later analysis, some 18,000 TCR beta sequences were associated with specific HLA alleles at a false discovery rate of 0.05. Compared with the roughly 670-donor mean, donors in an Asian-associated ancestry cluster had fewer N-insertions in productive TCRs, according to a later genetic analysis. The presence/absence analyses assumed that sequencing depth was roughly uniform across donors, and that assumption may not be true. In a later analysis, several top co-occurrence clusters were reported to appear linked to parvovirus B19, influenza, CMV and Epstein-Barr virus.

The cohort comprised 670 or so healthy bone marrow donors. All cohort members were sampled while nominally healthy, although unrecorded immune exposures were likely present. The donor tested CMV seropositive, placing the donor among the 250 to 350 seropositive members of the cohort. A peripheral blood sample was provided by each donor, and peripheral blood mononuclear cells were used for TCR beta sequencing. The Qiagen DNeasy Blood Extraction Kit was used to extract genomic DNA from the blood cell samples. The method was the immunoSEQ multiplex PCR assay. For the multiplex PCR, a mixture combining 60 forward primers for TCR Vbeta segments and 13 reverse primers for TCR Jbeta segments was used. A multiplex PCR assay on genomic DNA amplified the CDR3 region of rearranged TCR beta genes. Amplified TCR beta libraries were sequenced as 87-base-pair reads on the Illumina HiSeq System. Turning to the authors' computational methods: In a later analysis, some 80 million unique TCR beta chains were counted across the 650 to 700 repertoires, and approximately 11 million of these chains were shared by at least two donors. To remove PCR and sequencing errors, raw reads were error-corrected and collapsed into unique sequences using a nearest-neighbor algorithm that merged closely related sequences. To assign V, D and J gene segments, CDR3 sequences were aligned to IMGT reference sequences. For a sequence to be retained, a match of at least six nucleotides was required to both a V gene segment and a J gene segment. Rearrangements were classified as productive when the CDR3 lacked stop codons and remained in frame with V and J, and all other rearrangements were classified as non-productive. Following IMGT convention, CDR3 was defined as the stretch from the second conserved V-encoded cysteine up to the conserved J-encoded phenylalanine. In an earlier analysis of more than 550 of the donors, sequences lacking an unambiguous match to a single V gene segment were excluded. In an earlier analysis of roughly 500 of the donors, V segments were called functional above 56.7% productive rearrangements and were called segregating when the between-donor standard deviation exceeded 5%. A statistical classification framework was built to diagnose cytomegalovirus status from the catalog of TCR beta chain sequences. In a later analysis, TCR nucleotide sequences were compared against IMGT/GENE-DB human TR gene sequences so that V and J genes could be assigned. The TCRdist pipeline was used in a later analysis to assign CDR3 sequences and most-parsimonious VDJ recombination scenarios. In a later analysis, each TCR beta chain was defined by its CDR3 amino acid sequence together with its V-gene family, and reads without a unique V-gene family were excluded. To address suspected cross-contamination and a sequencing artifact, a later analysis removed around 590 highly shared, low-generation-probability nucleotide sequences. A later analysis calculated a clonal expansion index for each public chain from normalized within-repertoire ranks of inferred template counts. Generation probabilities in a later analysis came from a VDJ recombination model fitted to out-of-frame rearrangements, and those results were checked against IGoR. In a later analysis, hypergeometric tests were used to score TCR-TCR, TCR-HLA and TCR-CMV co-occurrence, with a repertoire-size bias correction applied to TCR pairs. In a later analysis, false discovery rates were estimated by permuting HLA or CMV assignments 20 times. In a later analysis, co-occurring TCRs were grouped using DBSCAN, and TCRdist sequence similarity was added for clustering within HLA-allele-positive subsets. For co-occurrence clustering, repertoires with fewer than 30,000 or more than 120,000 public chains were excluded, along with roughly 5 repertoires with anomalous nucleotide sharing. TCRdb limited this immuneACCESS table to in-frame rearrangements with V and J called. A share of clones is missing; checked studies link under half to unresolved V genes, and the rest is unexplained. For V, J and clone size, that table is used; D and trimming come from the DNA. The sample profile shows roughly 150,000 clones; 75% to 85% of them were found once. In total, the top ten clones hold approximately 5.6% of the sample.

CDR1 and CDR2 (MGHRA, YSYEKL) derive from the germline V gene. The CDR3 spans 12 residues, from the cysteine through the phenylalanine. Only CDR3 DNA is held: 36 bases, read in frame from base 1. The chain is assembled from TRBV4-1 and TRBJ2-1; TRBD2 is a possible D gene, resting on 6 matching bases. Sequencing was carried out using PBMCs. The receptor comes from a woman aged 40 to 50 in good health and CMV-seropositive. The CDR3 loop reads CASTRDYNEQFF. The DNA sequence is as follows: TGCGCTTCGACGCGGGATTACAATGAGCAGTTCTTC.